The sequence of this TCR beta chain was determined in a study of beta chain features in type 1 diabetes. Overall study findings and caveats: Type 1 diabetes patients had TCRB CDR3s that were shorter (moderately but significantly so) in all four CD4+ subsets. Although PCR might favor shorter templates, it would do so equally in patients and controls. High-TCR-expressing cells could be over-represented by cDNA sequencing.

What was sequenced were expressed TCRB transcripts, since all of the isolated RNA had been reverse transcribed. Profiling relied on immunoSEQ multiplex PCR, and the TCRdb table lists in-frame clones only, not all of them. This repertoire shows a few hundred thousand clones, less than 15% found once; its top ten account for around 0.016%. The authors sorted CD4+ naive, central memory, regulatory and stem cell-like memory cells via CD45RO/CCR7/CD25/CD127/CD95/CD27. As regards this clone: No antigen is known for it.

The CDR3 runs 16 residues. Per germline, CDR1 MNHEY and CDR2 SVGAGI. V lost 3 bases, J lost 5 bases, and 19 bases lay in between. The sequence was obtained from a woman aged 18 to 35 with type 1 diabetes. The chain links TRBV6-5 to TRBJ1-1; D is ambiguous. Material: naive CD4+ T cells from blood. The CDR3 spells CASSYNGVGMGTEAFF. DNA for the CDR3: TGTGCCAGCAGTTATAACGGGGTGGGGATGGGGACTGAAGCTTTCTTT.